Listed below are T cell receptor beta chains from one sample, sequenced in a study of OX40 agonist ivuxolimab in advanced cancers. TCRdb keeps only in-frame clones here, not all; method: immunoSEQ multiplex PCR. Counted here are more than 65,000 clones, roughly 81% occurring once; the ten biggest clones make up 17%. Sample: CD4+ or CD8+ T cells sorted from blood, taken in a trial of the OX40 agonist ivuxolimab. All receptors come from an adult with an advanced solid tumor such as melanoma, head and neck, liver or kidney cancer. The CDR3 runs from the conserved cysteine through the conserved F or W. Each record gives: V gene, J gene, D gene, clone size, CDR3 DNA, CDR3 protein. The D gene is left open where the match is weak. Clone size is stated in some rows and not others, as once, few, many or a class when expanded.

TRBV14,TRBJ1-1,.,.,TGTGCCAGCATGAGTCAACTGAACACTGAAGCTTTCTTT,CASMSQLNTEAFF
TRBV10-1,TRBJ2-2,TRBD1,.,TGCGCCAGCAGTGAGAACAGGGGTCGTGACGGGGAGCTGTTTTTT,CASSENRGRDGELFF
TRBV18,TRBJ2-7,.,.,TGTGCCAGCTCACCAGCGGACATTCGTCCCTACGAGCAGTACTTC,CASSPADIRPYEQYF
TRBV7-6,TRBJ2-7,TRBD2,once,TGTGCCAGCAGTTCCGGGACTAGGGCATCCGAGCAGTACTTC,CASSSGTRASEQYF
TRBV7-9,TRBJ2-1,.,.,TGTGCCAGCAGCTTAATGCAGGGGATCAATGAGCAGTTCTTC,CASSLMQGINEQFF
TRBV19,TRBJ2-1,.,.,TGTGCCAGTAGGGACCAATACAATGAGCAGTTCTTC,CASRDQYNEQFF
TRBV4-1,TRBJ2-5,TRBD2,once,TGCGCCAGCAGCCTTGCAGGACTAGCCGAAGAGACCCAGTACTTC,CASSLAGLAEETQYF
TRBV4-1,TRBJ2-4,TRBD2,.,TGCGCCAGCAGCCAAGATCCTCCCGCGGGGGAATTAAGCATTCAGTACTTC,CASSQDPPAGELSIQYF
TRBV7-6,TRBJ2-6,TRBD1,.,TGTGCCAGCAGCTTAGTCGGGACAGGGGAGGTCCCCTCTGGGGCCAACGTCCTGACTTTC,CASSLVGTGEVPSGANVLTF
TRBV5-1,TRBJ2-1,TRBD2,once,TGCGCCAGCAGCTTTCCGGCTAGCGGGAGAGTTGATGAGCAGTTCTTC,CASSFPASGRVDEQFF
TRBV5-1,TRBJ2-5,.,.,TGCGCCAGCAGCTTTGAGGGAGGATTAGAAGAGACCCAGTACTTC,CASSFEGGLEETQYF
TRBV2,TRBJ1-2,TRBD1,.,TGTGCCAGCAGTCCAGACAGGGGGCCTGGCTACACCTTC,CASSPDRGPGYTF
TRBV7-9,TRBJ1-1,.,.,TGTGCCAGCAGCTTAGGGCAGGGCACTGAAGCTTTCTTT,CASSLGQGTEAFF
TRBV6-1,TRBJ1-3,.,.,TGTGCCAGCAGTGAATCTGGCTCTGGAAACACCATATATTTT,CASSESGSGNTIYF
TRBV28,TRBJ2-5,TRBD2,.,TGTGCCAGCAGTCACCAAATAGCGGGAGTCCGTGGGACCCAGTACTTC,CASSHQIAGVRGTQYF
TRBV4-1,TRBJ2-7,TRBD2,.,TGCGCCAGCAGCCAAGCCAGCGGGAGTATGCCCTACGAGCAGTACTTC,CASSQASGSMPYEQYF
TRBV6-1,TRBJ2-5,.,.,TGTGCCAGCAGGGAGCAAGAGACCCAGTACTTC,CASREQETQYF
TRBV27,TRBJ2-2,.,few,TGTGCCAGCCGTTTAGCGGTCCACACCGGGGAGCTGTTTTTT,CASRLAVHTGELFF
TRBV28,TRBJ1-4,.,.,TGTGCCAGCAGTAATGAAAAACTGTTTTTT,CASSNEKLFF
TRBV15,TRBJ1-4,.,.,TGTGCCACCAGCAGAGGCCAGACTAATGAAAAACTGTTTTTT,CATSRGQTNEKLFF
TRBV13,TRBJ2-1,TRBD1,once,TGTGCCAGCAGCTTCGGACAGGGGGCCAATGAGCAGTTCTTC,CASSFGQGANEQFF
TRBV10-2,TRBJ2-7,.,.,TGCGCCAGCAGTGAGGAGATACAGTCCTACGAGCAGTACTTC,CASSEEIQSYEQYF
TRBV25-1,TRBJ2-7,TRBD2,.,TGTGCCAGCAGTAATTGGCGGGAGGGAAGCGAGCAGTACTTC,CASSNWREGSEQYF
TRBV4-1,TRBJ2-3,TRBD2,.,TGCGCCAGCAGCCTTATTAGCGGGGCGCCTGGAGATACGCAGTATTTT,CASSLISGAPGDTQYF
TRBV6-1,TRBJ1-5,.,few,TGTGCCAGCACAGACCTATATCAGCCCCAGCATTTT,CASTDLYQPQHF
TRBV15,TRBJ2-1,.,.,TGTGCCACCAGCAGAGAGGTTGGCTACAATGAGCAGTTCTTC,CATSREVGYNEQFF
TRBV6-5,TRBJ1-5,.,few,TGTGCCAGCAGCACAGGGATTAGCAATCAGCCCCAGCATTTT,CASSTGISNQPQHF
TRBV25-1,TRBJ1-1,.,.,TGTGCCAGCAGAAACAGGGCGGATTACACTGAAGCTTTCTTT,CASRNRADYTEAFF
TRBV6-5,TRBJ1-1,.,.,TGTGCCAGCAGTTACGGTCCGACTGAAGCTTTCTTT,CASSYGPTEAFF
TRBV10-3,TRBJ2-3,TRBD2,.,TGTGCCATCAGCAGTACTAGCGGGAGGGGTACAGATACGCAGTATTTT,CAISSTSGRGTDTQYF
TRBV29-1,TRBJ1-1,.,few,TGCAGCGTTACCGCAGGGTACACTGAAGCTTTCTTT,CSVTAGYTEAFF
TRBV7-9,TRBJ2-3,TRBD2,.,TGTGCCAGCAGCTTTGGACTAGCGACGGCAGATACGCAGTATTTT,CASSFGLATADTQYF
TRBV4-1,TRBJ2-7,TRBD1,.,TGCGCCAGCAGCCATGAGACCGGGACAGGGCAAGGCGAGCAGTACTTC,CASSHETGTGQGEQYF
TRBV28,TRBJ2-2,TRBD1,hyperexpanded,TGTGCCAGCAGTTCCAGGGGGACCGGGGAGCTGTTTTTT,CASSSRGTGELFF
TRBV7-2,TRBJ1-2,TRBD1,few,TGTGCCAGCAGCTTAGCCGGGACAGAGAGGGGCTACACCTTC,CASSLAGTERGYTF
TRBV7-2,TRBJ2-5,.,.,TGTGCCAGCAGCCTCCTACCTCGGGAGACCCAGTACTTC,CASSLLPRETQYF
TRBV11-2,TRBJ2-1,TRBD2,few,TGTGCCAGCAGCGTACTAGCGGGAGGGAACAATGAGCAGTTCTTC,CASSVLAGGNNEQFF
TRBV7-2,TRBJ1-4,.,once,TGTGCCAGCAGCTCTCCCAATGAAAAACTGTTTTTT,CASSSPNEKLFF
TRBV5-4,TRBJ1-2,.,.,TGTGCCAGCAGCGTATCCGGGATCACCTATGGCTACACCTTC,CASSVSGITYGYTF
TRBV4-1,TRBJ1-2,.,.,TGCGCCAGCAGCCAAGATTCAACCGAGAGTCTCTATGGCTACACCTTC,CASSQDSTESLYGYTF
TRBV4-1,TRBJ2-1,.,.,TGCGCCAGCAGACCCGGGGCTAGCAGTAGCTCCTACAATGAGCAGTTCTTC,CASRPGASSSSYNEQFF
TRBV5-1,TRBJ2-2,.,.,TGCGCCAGCAAATCTGGGGCAGGGGTTAACACCGGGGAGCTGTTTTTT,CASKSGAGVNTGELFF
TRBV15,TRBJ2-1,.,.,TGTACCACCAGCAGGGCTGGGTTCTTGCGCAATGAGCAGTTCTTC,CTTSRAGFLRNEQFF
TRBV18,TRBJ2-1,TRBD2,.,TGTGCCAGCTCACAGACGGGACTAGCGGGATCGGACAATGAGCAGTTCTTC,CASSQTGLAGSDNEQFF
TRBV28,TRBJ1-4,.,.,TGTGCCAGCAGTTCCCCAGCAGGCGCCAATGAAAAACTGTTTTTT,CASSSPAGANEKLFF
TRBV19,TRBJ1-5,.,.,TGTGCCAGTAGTGTTGACTCCTTTTCCCAGCCCCAGCATTTT,CASSVDSFSQPQHF
TRBV7-9,TRBJ1-2,.,few,TGTGCCAGCAGCTCCCGACAGGAGAGGGTCTACTATGGCTACACCTTC,CASSSRQERVYYGYTF
TRBV12-2,TRBJ2-7,.,.,TGTGCAAGTCGTCCCCACCCCTACTACGAGCAGTACTTC,CASRPHPYYEQYF
TRBV5-6,TRBJ1-4,.,.,TGTGCCAGCAGCTTGGTTGTGGAGCAGATTAATGAAAAACTGTTTTTT,CASSLVVEQINEKLFF
TRBV2,TRBJ1-3,TRBD1,.,TGTGCCAGCGCCCGGGACAGGGGCTCTGGAAACACCATATATTTT,CASARDRGSGNTIYF
TRBV5-1,TRBJ2-5,.,.,TGCGCCAGCGCTCCCCTCGGGACGGGCCAAGAGACCCAGTACTTC,CASAPLGTGQETQYF